Each of the 18 T cell receptor beta chains below was sequenced from the same sample in a study of OX40 agonist ivuxolimab in advanced cancers. Some clones are missing from TCRdb's copy, which holds only in-frame ones; the method was immunoSEQ multiplex PCR. The sample lists tens of thousands of clones, 88% seen once, with roughly 50% in the top ten. The source was CD4+ or CD8+ T cells sorted from blood, collected in a trial of the OX40 agonist ivuxolimab. Receptors were obtained from an adult with an advanced solid tumor such as melanoma, head and neck, liver or kidney cancer.

The chain uses TRBV7-9 and TRBJ2-5; maybe TRBD2 (6 bases). The CDR3 runs to 12 residues. Germline CDR1 is SEHNR and CDR2 is FQNEAQ (reference sequence). Trimming took off 8 bases at V and 5 bases at J, with 12 bases between the two ends. The CDR3 here is CASLGGGETQYF. The CDR3 DNA reads as TGTGCCAGCCTCGGGGGTGGGGAGACCCAGTACTTC.

This clone was seen a handful of times. The chain combines TRBV4-3 with TRBJ2-3, with D uncertain. The ends were cut back, 0 bases at V and 6 bases at J, with 7 bases in the middle. This CDR3 spans 13 amino acids. The germline CDR1 and CDR2 sequences are LGHNA and YSLEER. CDR3 amino acids: CASSQESGDTQYF. CDR3 nucleotides: TGCGCCAGCAGCCAAGAGAGTGGGGATACGCAGTATTTT.

This clone appeared once. The chain uses TRBV13 and TRBJ1-2; D remains ambiguous. V was shortened by 5 bases and J by 3 bases, with 13 bases between the two germline ends. This CDR3 spans 14 amino acids. Germline values: CDR1 PRHDT, CDR2 FYEKMQ (reference sequence). In nucleotides, the CDR3 is TGTGCCAGCAGCCCCCCGGAGGATCACTATGGCTACACCTTC. Translated, it gives CASSPPEDHYGYTF.

This clone was seen ten or more times. The V gene is TRBV7-2, the J gene TRBJ1-2, with D perhaps matching TRBD1 (5 bases). Per the germline V gene, CDR1 is SGHTA and CDR2 is FQGNSA. Trimming removed 4 bases at V and 0 bases at J, with 15 bases between. This CDR3 has 16 residues. CDR3 in amino acids: CASSSGHLPPNYGYTF. CDR3 bases: TGTGCCAGCAGCTCCGGACATCTCCCTCCTAACTATGGCTACACCTTC.

This chain links TRBV28 with TRBJ2-2; TRBD1 matches 7 bases. Germline V lookup: CDR1 MDHEN, CDR2 SYDVKM. CDR3 length equals 17 residues. Trimming removed 7 bases from V and 5 bases from J; junction bases left unmatched: 16. The CDR3 nucleotides are TGTGCCAGCACCCAGCTCGTCAGGGCAGGGGGAACCGGGGAGCTGTTTTTT. It encodes CASTQLVRAGGTGELFF.

The V and J genes are TRBV4-1 and TRBJ1-2; D uncertain. V lost 1 base to trimming and J lost 5 bases, with 5 bases between them. Germline V gene lookup returns CDR1 MGHRA and CDR2 YSYEKL. This CDR3 contains 12 residues. This chain's CDR3 is CASSQGIYGYTF. The DNA for the CDR3 is TGCGCCAGCAGCCAAGGAATTTATGGCTACACCTTC.

The sample holds a few counts of this clone. The V call is TRBV27, the J call TRBJ2-3; 12 bases agree with TRBD2. The CDR3 extends over 16 amino acids. CDR1 and CDR2 (germline): MNHEY, SMNVEV (reference sequence). V lost 5 bases and J lost 5; bases outside the gene matches: 8. The CDR3 reads CASSPASGGAVDTQYF. In DNA, the CDR3 is TGTGCCAGCAGTCCCGCTAGCGGGGGGGCTGTAGATACGCAGTATTTT.

The CDR3 DNA is TGTGCCAGCAGCCCCACCCCAGCGGCGGGTTACACCGGGGAGCTGTTTTTT. Translating it yields CASSPTPAAGYTGELFF. This chain links TRBV9 with TRBJ2-2; TRBD2 is a possible D gene (5 bases). The germline gives CDR1 SGDLS, CDR2 YYNGEE. The CDR3 consists of 17 residues. The V end lost 4 bases, the J end lost 3 bases, and 19 bases lay between the germline ends.

The chain couples TRBV28 to TRBJ1-5; D is perhaps TRBD1 (6 bases). Per the germline V gene, CDR1 is MDHEN and CDR2 is SYDVKM. CDR3 length: 13 residues. V was shortened by 8 bases and J by 5 bases, with 13 bases between the two germline ends. The CDR3 DNA is TGTGCCAGCGCCACGGGGGGCCATCAGCCCCAGCATTTT. It specifies CASATGGHQPQHF.

The count of this clone is one. The chain carries TRBV4-3 and TRBJ2-1; weak D call: TRBD2 (5 bases). Germline lookup yields CDR1 LGHNA and CDR2 YSLEER. The CDR3 totals 15 residues. Trimming stripped 3 bases from V and 0 bases from J, with 9 bases between. CDR3 sequence: CASSHGVSSYNEQFF. The DNA of the CDR3 is TGCGCCAGCAGCCACGGGGTCAGCTCCTACAATGAGCAGTTCTTC.

The chain is built from TRBV19 and TRBJ1-1; weak D call: TRBD1 (5 bases). Germline V gene data show CDR1 as LNHDA and CDR2 as SQIVND (reference sequence). The CDR3 has 14 residues. V lost 7 bases and J lost 0, with 12 bases in between. As DNA, the CDR3 is TGTGCCAGTAACCCTGGGACGGTGAACACTGAAGCTTTCTTT. Translated, it gives CASNPGTVNTEAFF.

The rearrangement joins TRBV4-1 to TRBJ2-3; unclear D gene. Per germline, CDR1 MGHRA and CDR2 YSYEKL. Trimming cost V 2 bases and J 4 bases, with 13 bases left between them. The CDR3 loop spans 15 amino acids. DNA for the CDR3: TGCGCCAGCAGCCAAACCTGGAGAGGAGCAGATACGCAGTATTTT. Encoded protein: CASSQTWRGADTQYF.

CDR3 loop: CASSSGGPEQFF. In nucleotides, the CDR3 is TGTGCCAGCAGTTCAGGGGGCCCTGAGCAGTTCTTC. V usage is TRBV27 and J usage is TRBJ2-1; 8 bases are shared with TRBD1. Germline V gene sequence: CDR1 MNHEY, CDR2 SMNVEV (reference sequence). Trimming cost V 4 bases and J 9 bases; bases outside gene matches: 2. The CDR3 contains 12 residues.

V gene TRBV27 combines with J gene TRBJ1-5; D gene uncertain. The length of the CDR3 is 15 residues. Germline CDR1 is MNHEY and CDR2 is SMNVEV (reference sequence). Deletions cut 3 bases from V and 4 bases from J, with 13 bases between. This chain's CDR3 is CASSFLADLNQPQHF. The CDR3 DNA sequence: TGTGCCAGCAGTTTTCTGGCAGACCTGAATCAGCCCCAGCATTTT.

The CDR3: CASSFAGQDEQYF. CDR3 nucleotide sequence: TGTGCCAGCAGTTTCGCAGGGCAGGACGAGCAGTACTTC. This rearrangement joins TRBV27 to TRBJ2-7; D perhaps matches TRBD1 (5 bases). The CDR3 covers 13 residues. V lost 3 bases and J lost 5, with 11 bases in between. Germline loops: CDR1 MNHEY, CDR2 SMNVEV (reference sequence).

The J gene is TRBJ2-1, the V gene TRBV5-4; 9 nucleotides agree with TRBD2. Germline V gene data show CDR1 as SGHNT and CDR2 as YYREEE (reference sequence). The CDR3 is 16 amino acids. The J segment lost 8 bases and the V segment lost 3 bases, leaving 12 bases of the junction unmatched. The CDR3 here is CASSSPWGGGVDEQFF. CDR3 coding DNA: TGTGCCAGCAGCTCCCCTTGGGGCGGGGGGGTAGATGAGCAGTTCTTC.

This chain connects TRBV4-3 to TRBJ1-1, with D perhaps TRBD1 (5 bases). V dropped 0 bases and J dropped 1 base, with 6 bases sitting between them. The CDR3 has 14 amino acids. Germline CDR1 LGHNA, CDR2 YSLEER. CDR3 in amino acids: CASSQEGENTEAFF. In nucleotides, the CDR3 is TGCGCCAGCAGCCAAGAGGGGGAGAACACTGAAGCTTTCTTT.

This chain connects TRBV13 to TRBJ1-4; no clear D. This CDR3 contains 13 residues. Germline-derived CDR1 and CDR2 are PRHDT and FYEKMQ (reference sequence). The V and J ends lost 10 bases and 2 bases respectively, with 11 bases between them. The CDR3 spells CATRPGTNEKLFF. The CDR3 DNA reads TGTGCCACACGTCCGGGCACTAATGAAAAACTGTTTTTT.